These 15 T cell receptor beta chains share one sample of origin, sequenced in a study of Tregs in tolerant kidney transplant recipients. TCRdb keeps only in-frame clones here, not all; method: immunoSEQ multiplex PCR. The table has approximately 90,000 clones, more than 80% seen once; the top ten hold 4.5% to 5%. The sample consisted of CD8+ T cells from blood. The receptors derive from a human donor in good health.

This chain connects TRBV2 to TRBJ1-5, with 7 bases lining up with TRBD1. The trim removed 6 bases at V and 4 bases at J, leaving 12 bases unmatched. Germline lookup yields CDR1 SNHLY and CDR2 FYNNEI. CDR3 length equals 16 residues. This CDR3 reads CASRDLPGQLNQPQHF. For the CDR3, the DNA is TGTGCCAGCAGGGACCTCCCGGGACAGCTTAATCAGCCCCAGCATTTT.

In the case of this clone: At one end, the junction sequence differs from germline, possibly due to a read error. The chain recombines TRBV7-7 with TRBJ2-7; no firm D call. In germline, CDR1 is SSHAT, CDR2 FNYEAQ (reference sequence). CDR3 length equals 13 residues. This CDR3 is CASSQQEDYEQYF. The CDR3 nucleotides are TGTGCTAGCAGCCAACAAGAGGACTACGAGCAGTACTTC.

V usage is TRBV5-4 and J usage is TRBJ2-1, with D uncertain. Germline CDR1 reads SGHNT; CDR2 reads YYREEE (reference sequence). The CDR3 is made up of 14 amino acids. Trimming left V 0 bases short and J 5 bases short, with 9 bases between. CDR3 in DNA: TGTGCCAGCAGCTTGGGAGGTCTTGACAATGAGCAGTTCTTC. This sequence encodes CASSLGGLDNEQFF.

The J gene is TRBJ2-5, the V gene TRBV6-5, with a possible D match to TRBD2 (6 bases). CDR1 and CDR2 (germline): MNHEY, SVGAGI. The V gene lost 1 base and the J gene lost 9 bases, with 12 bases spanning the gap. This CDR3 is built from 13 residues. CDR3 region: CASSYFNTGAQYF. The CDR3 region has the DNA TGTGCCAGCAGTTACTTTAATACGGGAGCCCAGTACTTC.

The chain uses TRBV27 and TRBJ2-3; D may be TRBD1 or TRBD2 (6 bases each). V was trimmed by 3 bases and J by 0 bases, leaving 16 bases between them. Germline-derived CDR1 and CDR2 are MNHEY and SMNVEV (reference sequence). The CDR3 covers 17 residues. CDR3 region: CASSFSGGNPSTDTQYF. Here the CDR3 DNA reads TGTGCCAGCAGTTTTTCCGGGGGCAACCCTAGCACAGATACGCAGTATTTT.

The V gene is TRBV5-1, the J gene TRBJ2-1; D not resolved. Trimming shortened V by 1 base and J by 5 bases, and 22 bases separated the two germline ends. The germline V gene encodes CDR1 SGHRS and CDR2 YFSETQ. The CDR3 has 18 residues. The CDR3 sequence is CASSLLVGQSFADNEQFF. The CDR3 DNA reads TGCGCCAGCAGCTTGTTGGTAGGGCAATCGTTCGCTGACAATGAGCAGTTCTTC. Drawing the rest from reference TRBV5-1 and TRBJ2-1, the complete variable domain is KAGVTQTPRYLIKTRGQQVTLSCSPISGHRSVSWYQQTPGQGLQFLFEYFSETQRNKGNFPGRFSGRQFSNSRSEMNVSTLELGDSALYLCASSLLVGQSFADNEQFFGPGTRLTVL.

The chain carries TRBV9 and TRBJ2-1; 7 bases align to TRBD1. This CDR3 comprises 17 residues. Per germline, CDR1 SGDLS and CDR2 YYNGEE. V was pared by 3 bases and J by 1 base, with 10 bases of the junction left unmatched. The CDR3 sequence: CASSEALDRLSYNEQFF. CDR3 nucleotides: TGTGCCAGCAGCGAAGCCCTGGACAGGTTATCCTACAATGAGCAGTTCTTC.

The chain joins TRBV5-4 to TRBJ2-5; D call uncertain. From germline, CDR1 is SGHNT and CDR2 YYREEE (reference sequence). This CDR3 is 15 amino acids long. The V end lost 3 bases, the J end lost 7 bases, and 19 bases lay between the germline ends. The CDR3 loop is CASSSTGWAPGTQYF. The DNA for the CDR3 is TGTGCCAGCAGCTCCACCGGTTGGGCCCCAGGGACCCAGTACTTC. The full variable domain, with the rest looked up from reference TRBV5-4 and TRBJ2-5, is ETGVTQSPTHLIKTRGQQVTLRCSSQSGHNTVSWYQQALGQGPQFIFQYYREEENGRGNFPPRFSGLQFPNYSSELNVNALELDDSALYLCASSSTGWAPGTQYFGPGTRLLVL.

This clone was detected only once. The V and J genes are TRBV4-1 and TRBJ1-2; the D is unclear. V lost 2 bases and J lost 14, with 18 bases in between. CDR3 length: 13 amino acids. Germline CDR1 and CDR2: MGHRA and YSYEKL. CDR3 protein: CASSQRIPGVRTF. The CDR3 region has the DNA TGCGCCAGCAGCCAAAGGATCCCCGGGGTCAGGACCTTC.

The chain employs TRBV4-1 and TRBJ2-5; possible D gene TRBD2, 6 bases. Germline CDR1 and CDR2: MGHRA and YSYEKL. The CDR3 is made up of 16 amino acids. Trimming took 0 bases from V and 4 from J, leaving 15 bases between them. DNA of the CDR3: TGCGCCAGCAGCCAAGAAGGTGGAGGGTCGGTAGAGACCCAGTACTTC. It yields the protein CASSQEGGGSVETQYF.

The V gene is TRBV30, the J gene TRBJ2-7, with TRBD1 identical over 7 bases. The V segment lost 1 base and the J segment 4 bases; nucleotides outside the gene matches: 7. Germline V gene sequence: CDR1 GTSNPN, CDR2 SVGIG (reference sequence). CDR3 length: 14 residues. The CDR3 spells CAWSATGRAYEQYF. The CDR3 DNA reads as TGTGCCTGGAGTGCGACAGGGCGTGCGTACGAGCAGTACTTC.

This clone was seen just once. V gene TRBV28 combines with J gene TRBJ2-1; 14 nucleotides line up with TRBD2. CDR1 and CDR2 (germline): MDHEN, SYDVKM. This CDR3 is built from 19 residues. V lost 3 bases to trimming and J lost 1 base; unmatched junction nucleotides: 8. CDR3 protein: CASSFSGLAGEASYNEQFF. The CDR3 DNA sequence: TGTGCCAGCAGTTTTTCGGGACTAGCGGGAGAGGCTTCCTACAATGAGCAGTTCTTC.

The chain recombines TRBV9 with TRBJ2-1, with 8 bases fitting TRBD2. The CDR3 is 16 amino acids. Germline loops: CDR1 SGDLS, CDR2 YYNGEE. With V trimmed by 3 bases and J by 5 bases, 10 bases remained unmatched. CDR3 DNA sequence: TGTGCCAGCAGCGAGAGACTAGCGACCCTGAACAATGAGCAGTTCTTC. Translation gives CASSERLATLNNEQFF.

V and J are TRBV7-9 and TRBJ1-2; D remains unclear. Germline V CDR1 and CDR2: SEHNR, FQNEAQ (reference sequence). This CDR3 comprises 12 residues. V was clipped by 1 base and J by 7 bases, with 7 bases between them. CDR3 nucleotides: TGTGCCAGCAGCTTAGACAAATTTGGCTACACCTTC. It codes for CASSLDKFGYTF.

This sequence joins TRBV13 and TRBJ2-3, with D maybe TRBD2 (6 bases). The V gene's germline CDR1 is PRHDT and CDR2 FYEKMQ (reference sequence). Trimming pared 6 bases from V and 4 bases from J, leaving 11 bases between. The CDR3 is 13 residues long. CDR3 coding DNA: TGTGCCAGCAGGGGCGGGGTGGCAGATACGCAGTATTTT. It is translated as CASRGGVADTQYF.